Presented here are 9 T cell receptor beta chains from one specimen sequenced in a study of blood T cell repertoires in COVID-19. Produced via immunoSEQ multiplex PCR; TCRdb's table is partial and in-frame only. Found here are around 300,000 clones, around 83% of them singletons; the top ten hold 2.5% to 3%. The sample taken for sequencing was peripheral blood. Receptor source: a man aged 30 to 39 with active or convalescent COVID-19.

The V gene is TRBV27, the J gene TRBJ2-1; 11 bases map to TRBD1. The germline V gene encodes CDR1 MNHEY and CDR2 SMNVEV (reference sequence). The CDR3 is made up of 15 amino acids. Unmatched junction bases numbered 4, after V lost 2 bases and J lost 7 bases. The CDR3 nucleotides read TGTGCCAGCAGTTTACCCGGGACAGGGGGGAATGAGCAGTTCTTC. As protein: CASSLPGTGGNEQFF.

This chain connects TRBV12-3 or TRBV12-4 to TRBJ2-2; D call uncertain. The CDR3 totals 13 residues. V lost 1 base, J lost 7 bases, and 7 bases lay in between. In nucleotides, the CDR3 is TGTGCCAGCAGTTTAGGGAGTTTCGGGGAGCTGTTTTTT. It is translated as CASSLGSFGELFF.

The chain couples TRBV2 to TRBJ2-7, with no clear D. The germline CDR1 and CDR2 sequences are SNHLY and FYNNEI. With 8 bases removed from V and 5 bases from J, the gap between germline ends came to 19 bases. The CDR3 consists of 14 residues. This CDR3 reads CASGVVKSPNEQYF. The CDR3 coding sequence is TGTGCCAGCGGAGTCGTAAAATCTCCCAACGAGCAGTACTTC.

The gene calls are TRBV4-1 and TRBJ2-3; a weak D match, TRBD2 (6 bases). Germline V gene data show CDR1 as MGHRA and CDR2 as YSYEKL. Trimming cost V 4 bases and J 2 bases, with 16 bases left between them. This CDR3 is 16 amino acids long. As DNA, the CDR3 is TGCGCCAGCAGCCCTCTCACGGAGGGCCCCACAGATACGCAGTATTTT. Its translation is CASSPLTEGPTDTQYF.

This chain connects TRBV3-1 (or the pseudogene TRBV3-2) to TRBJ2-2, with D unclear. Germline CDR1 is LGHDT and CDR2 is YNNKEL (reference sequence). Trimming stripped 7 bases from V and 4 bases from J, with 13 bases between. This CDR3 is built from 14 residues. Written as DNA, the CDR3 is TGTGCCAGCAAGGCGGCCTCGGGCACCGGGGAGCTGTTTTTT. Translating it yields CASKAASGTGELFF.

This chain links TRBV5-4 with TRBJ2-1, with D possibly matching TRBD2 (5 bases). This CDR3 spans 16 amino acids. V was shortened by 0 bases and J by 2 bases, with 12 bases between the two germline ends. Germline assignment: CDR1 SGHNT and CDR2 YYREEE (reference sequence). This CDR3 reads CASSLGGLNAYNEQFF. Written as DNA, the CDR3 is TGTGCCAGCAGCTTGGGAGGGTTAAACGCCTACAATGAGCAGTTCTTC.

With respect to this clone: One end of the junction does not line up with germline, which may come from a read error. The chain is built from TRBV6-6 and TRBJ2-1; maybe TRBD2 (5 bases). Germline V gives CDR1 MNHNY, CDR2 SVGAGI (reference sequence). The CDR3 spans 16 residues. CDR3 residues: CASSYSSLASDNEQFF. The CDR3 region has the DNA TGTGCCAGCAGTTACTCGAGTCTAGCCTCCGACAATGAGCAGTTCTTC.

The V and J genes are TRBV13 and TRBJ2-1, with 7 bases identical to TRBD2. The CDR3 loop spans 17 amino acids. The J segment lost 6 bases and the V segment lost 0 bases, leaving 11 bases of the junction unmatched. The V gene's germline CDR1 is PRHDT and CDR2 FYEKMQ (reference sequence). CDR3 sequence: CASSLGRLAGSGNEQFF. The DNA of the CDR3 is TGTGCCAGCAGCTTAGGCCGGTTAGCGGGCTCGGGCAATGAGCAGTTCTTC.

This chain joins TRBV7-2 and TRBJ2-3; maybe TRBD2 (6 bases). The V gene's germline CDR1 is SGHTA and CDR2 FQGNSA. Trimming removed 1 base at V and 2 bases at J, with 13 bases between. The CDR3 has 16 amino acids. CDR3 sequence reads: CASSLGPSDFTDTQYF. CDR3 in DNA: TGTGCCAGCAGCTTAGGGCCTAGCGATTTCACAGATACGCAGTATTTT.